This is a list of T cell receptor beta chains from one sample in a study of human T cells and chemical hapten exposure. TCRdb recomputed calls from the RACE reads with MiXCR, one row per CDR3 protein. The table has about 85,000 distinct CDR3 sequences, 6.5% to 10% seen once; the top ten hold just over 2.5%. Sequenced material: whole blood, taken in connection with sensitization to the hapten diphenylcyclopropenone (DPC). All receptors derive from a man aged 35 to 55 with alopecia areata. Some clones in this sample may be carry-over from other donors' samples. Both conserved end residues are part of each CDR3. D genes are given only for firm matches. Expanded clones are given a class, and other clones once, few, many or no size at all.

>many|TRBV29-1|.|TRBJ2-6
CSATQGSGANVLTF
TGCAGCGCGACGCAGGGTTCTGGGGCCAACGTCCTGACTTTC
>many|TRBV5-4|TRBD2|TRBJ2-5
CASSSSGSGETQYF
TGTGCCAGCAGCTCCAGCGGGAGTGGCGAGACCCAGTACTTC
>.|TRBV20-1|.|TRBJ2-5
CSARRGTIQETQYF
TGCAGTGCTAGACGGGGGACCATCCAAGAGACCCAGTACTTC
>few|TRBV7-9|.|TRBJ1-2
CASSQDRRGYTF
TGTGCCAGCAGCCAGGACAGAAGGGGCTACACCTTC
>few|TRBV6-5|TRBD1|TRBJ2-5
CASSYWGQGKETQYF
TGTGCCAGCAGTTACTGGGGACAGGGAAAAGAGACCCAGTACTTC
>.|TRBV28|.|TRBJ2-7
CASSTPGQLYEQYF
TGTGCCAGCAGCACCCCCGGACAGCTCTACGAGCAGTACTTC
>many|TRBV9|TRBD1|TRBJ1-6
CASSETGAGSPLHF
TGTGCCAGCAGCGAGACAGGGGCTGGTTCACCCCTCCACTTT
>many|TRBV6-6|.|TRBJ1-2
CATSGTGNYGYTF
TGTGCCACCTCCGGGACGGGGAACTATGGCTACACCTTC
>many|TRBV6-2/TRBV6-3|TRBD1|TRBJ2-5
CASSYSGTGQETQYF
TGTGCCAGCAGTTACTCCGGGACAGGCCAAGAGACCCAGTACTTC
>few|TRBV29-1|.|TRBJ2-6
CSAQGGANVLTF
TGCAGCGCGCAGGGAGGGGCCAACGTCCTGACTTTC
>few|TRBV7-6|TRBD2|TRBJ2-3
CASSLAGGAPSTDTQYF
TGTGCCAGCAGCCTAGCGGGAGGGGCTCCTAGCACAGATACGCAGTATTTT
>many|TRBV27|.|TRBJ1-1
CASSLTYSNTEAFF
TGTGCCAGCAGCCTGACCTATTCGAACACTGAAGCTTTCTTT
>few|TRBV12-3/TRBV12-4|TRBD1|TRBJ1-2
CASSFTGTGARGYTF
TGTGCCAGCAGTTTTACCGGGACAGGGGCTCGTGGCTACACCTTC
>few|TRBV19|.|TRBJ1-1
CASIRGTEAFF
TGTGCCAGTATTCGGGGCACTGAAGCTTTCTTT
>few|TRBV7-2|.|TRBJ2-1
CASSPLGGRQFF
TGTGCCAGCAGCCCGCTGGGAGGAAGGCAGTTCTTC
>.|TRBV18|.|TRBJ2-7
CASSPPGRAYEQYF
TGTGCCAGCTCACCACCCGGCAGGGCTTACGAGCAGTACTTC
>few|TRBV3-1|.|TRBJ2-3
CASSQGPGVIDTQYF
TGTGCCAGCAGCCAAGGCCCGGGAGTTATAGATACGCAGTATTTT
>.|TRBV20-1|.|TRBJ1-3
CSARAGVENTIYF
TGCAGTGCTAGAGCCGGGGTGGAGAACACCATATATTTT
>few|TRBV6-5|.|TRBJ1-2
CATLGGAPSNYGYTF
TGTGCCACTCTCGGGGGGGCACCTTCGAACTATGGCTACACCTTC
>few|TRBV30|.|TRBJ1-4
CAWSVTGPTNEKLFF
TGTGCCTGGAGTGTGACTGGCCCAACTAATGAAAAACTGTTTTTT
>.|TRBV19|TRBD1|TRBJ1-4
CASTPTGVANEKLFF
TGTGCCAGTACCCCCACAGGGGTCGCTAATGAAAAACTGTTTTTT
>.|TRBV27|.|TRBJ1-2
CASSLVGGPTGYTF
TGTGCCAGCAGTCTAGTTGGGGGGCCAACTGGCTACACCTTC